These 3 T cell receptor beta chains were all obtained from the same sample, sequenced in a study. Via MiXCR, TCRdb re-called the 5' RACE reads, giving one row per CDR3 protein. The data hold tens of thousands of distinct CDR3 sequences, with roughly 28% observed a single time. Cells sorted as Tregs were CD4+, CD25+ and CD127-/low. What was sequenced was tumor-infiltrating Tregs sorted from the breast tumor. The origin of the receptors is a female donor with breast cancer.

This clonotype occurred many times. The chain joins TRBV7-2 to TRBJ1-6; TRBD1 matches 7 bases. Trimming at V came to 4 bases and at J to 8 bases, leaving 5 bases not matched to a gene. CDR1 is SGHTA, CDR2 FQGNSA, per germline. This CDR3 has 14 residues. The CDR3 DNA is TGTGCCAGCAGCTCTAGACAGGGTTATTCACCCCTCCACTTT. This codes for CASSSRQGYSPLHF.

This clonotype came up a few times. The chain employs TRBV5-5 and TRBJ1-2; the match to TRBD1 covers 8 bases. The V and J ends lost 4 bases and 4 bases, in that order; junction bases with no gene match: 15. There are 17 residues in the CDR3. Germline V gene sequence: CDR1 SGHKS, CDR2 YYEKEE (reference sequence). The CDR3 region has the DNA TGTGCCAGCAGCCCTATTCCCACGACAGGGGACGGCTATGGCTACACCTTC. Translating gives CASSPIPTTGDGYGYTF.

With regard to this clonotype: A read error may be the cause here, since a much bigger clone is one base away. The chain uses TRBV4-1 and TRBJ2-5; 7 nucleotides agree with TRBD2. This CDR3 contains 17 residues. CDR1 MGHRA and CDR2 YSYEKL come from the germline V gene. The CDR3 reads CASRPFLLAWDQGTQYF. The CDR3 region has the DNA TGCGCCAGCAGGCCCTTTTTACTAGCGTGGGACCAAGGGACCCAGTACTTC.